This T cell receptor beta chain was obtained from a study of cytomegalovirus exposure and HLA in healthy donors. The PCR had 60 Vbeta and 13 Jbeta primers. Produced via immunoSEQ multiplex PCR; TCRdb's table is partial and in-frame only. Here the sample spans about 150,000 clones, roughly 80% being singletons. Trimming shortened V by 4 bases and J by 4 bases, and 7 bases separated the two germline ends. CDR1 and CDR2 from the germline V gene are MGHDK and SYGVNS. The CDR3 has 13 residues. The chain combines TRBV25-1 with TRBJ2-2, with D tentatively TRBD1 (5 bases). The sequencing input was PBMCs. This clonotype was obtained from a male donor in good health and CMV-seronegative. This CDR3 is CASSVTGTGELFF. CDR3 sequence (DNA): TGTGCCAGCAGTGTTACAGGCACCGGGGAGCTGTTTTTT. The full variable domain, in which reference TRBV25-1 and TRBJ2-2 provide the parts outside the CDR3, is EADIYQTPRYLVIGTGKKITLECSQTMGHDKMYWYQQDPGMELHLIHYSYGVNSTEKGDLSSESTVSRIRTEHFPLTLESARPSHTSQYLCASSVTGTGELFFGEGSRLTVL.